A selection of T cell receptor beta chains follows, all from one sample in a study of tumor-infiltrating lymphocytes in oesophageal squamous cell carcinoma. TCRdb analysed the PCR reads with MiXCR anew, one entry per CDR3 protein. The data show about 17,000 distinct CDR3 sequences, with about 42% seen just once and approximately 18% held by the top ten. Sequencing used normal esophageal tissue next to the tumor. These TCRs come from a female donor with esophageal squamous cell carcinoma. Both conserved end residues are part of each CDR3. Each record gives: CDR3 DNA, CDR3 protein, J gene, V gene, clone size, D gene. A D gene is named only where the DNA matches it firmly. Clone size is stated in some rows and not others, as once, few, many or a class when expanded.

TGTGCCAGCAGTTTGGTGGTAGGGATGAACACTGAAGCTTTCTTT CASSLVVGMNTEAFF TRBJ1-1 TRBV12-3/TRBV12-4 few .
TGTGCCAGCAGTTCTGGGACACTTCCTACCTACAATGAGCAGTTCTTC CASSSGTLPTYNEQFF TRBJ2-1 TRBV28 few .
TGTGCCAGCAGCCCGGGGGGCTTTACATATGAGCAGTTCTTC CASSPGGFTYEQFF TRBJ2-1 TRBV7-2 few .
TGTGCCAGCAGAGGACAGGGAGATGGAAACACCATATATTTT CASRGQGDGNTIYF TRBJ1-3 TRBV2 many TRBD1
TGTGCCAGCAGCTTTCGCGCGAGCGGGAGGAGCTCCTACAATGAGCAGTTCTTC CASSFRASGRSSYNEQFF TRBJ2-1 TRBV7-2 . TRBD2
TGTGCCAGCAGCCGATGGGGGGCAGGGACTGAAGCTTTCTTT CASSRWGAGTEAFF TRBJ1-1 TRBV11-2 many .
TGTGCCAGCAGTTCCACGAAACAGGGTTCGTACTTC CASSSTKQGSYF TRBJ2-3 TRBV28 few .
TGTGCCAGCAGCCACCCCAGGAACCCAAGCCCCAATGAGCAGTTCTTC CASSHPRNPSPNEQFF TRBJ2-1 TRBV14 many .
TGTGCCAGCAGCTTAGTGCCTAGCCCTTCCTACAATGAGCAGTTCTTC CASSLVPSPSYNEQFF TRBJ2-1 TRBV7-8 . .
TGTGCCAGCAGCCCCGGAGACGACCTTAAAGATACGCAGTATTTT CASSPGDDLKDTQYF TRBJ2-3 TRBV7-9 . .
TGTGCCAGCAGTTTACCGGGGAATAACGAGCAGTACTTC CASSLPGNNEQYF TRBJ2-7 TRBV28 once .
TGTGCCAGTAGTACGGGGAGAGGGTCTGGCTATGGCTACACCTTC CASSTGRGSGYGYTF TRBJ1-2 TRBV19 . .
TGTGCCAGCAGCTTAGAGGTCGAGCAGCCAGATACGCAGTATTTT CASSLEVEQPDTQYF TRBJ2-3 TRBV7-2 few .
TGTGCCAGCAGCTTAGCGGGCGAATACATCTCCTACAATGAGCAGTTCTTC CASSLAGEYISYNEQFF TRBJ2-1 TRBV7-8 . .
TGTGCCAGCAGCTCACCGGAAACTAGCGGCTCCTACAATGAGCAGTTCTTC CASSSPETSGSYNEQFF TRBJ2-1 TRBV11-2 . TRBD2
TGTGCCAGCAGCTTGCGCGGGGACTATGGCTACACCTTC CASSLRGDYGYTF TRBJ1-2 TRBV5-5 many .
TGTGCCAGCAGCCGAGGACAGGGGGGTACTGAAGCTTTCTTT CASSRGQGGTEAFF TRBJ1-1 TRBV7-3 . TRBD1
TGTGCCAGCAGTCCTCAGGGACTATTTGAGCAGTTCTTC CASSPQGLFEQFF TRBJ2-1 TRBV25-1 . TRBD2
TGTGCCAGCAGCTTAGAGCGGGGGGCCGGTGAGACCCAGTACTTC CASSLERGAGETQYF TRBJ2-5 TRBV7-3 few TRBD2
TGTGCCACCAGTGATCCGGGACAGGGGTCCGCAGATACGCAGTATTTT CATSDPGQGSADTQYF TRBJ2-3 TRBV24-1 many TRBD1
TGTGCCAGCAGCATGTTTGGGACAGGGGGAATCACTGAAGCTTTCTTT CASSMFGTGGITEAFF TRBJ1-1 TRBV27 . TRBD1
TGTGCCAGCAGCTCCCCGGGACAGGGGGTAAACACCATATATTTT CASSSPGQGVNTIYF TRBJ1-3 TRBV7-6 . TRBD1
TGTGCCTGGAGTGTACGACAGATAACGCAGTATTTT CAWSVRQITQYF TRBJ2-3 TRBV30 . .
TGTGCCAGCAGCATCGGGACAGCCACCGAGACCCAGTACTTC CASSIGTATETQYF TRBJ2-5 TRBV7-4 . TRBD1
TGTGCCAGCAGCTTCCTTAGCGGGAGCCTTTACGAGCAGTACTTC CASSFLSGSLYEQYF TRBJ2-7 TRBV7-8 . TRBD2
TGTGCCAGCAGCTTTGGTTTTGGTGAGCAGTTCTTC CASSFGFGEQFF TRBJ2-1 TRBV7-3 . .
TGTGCCAGCTCCTCGCTCGGGACTAGCGGGGCGAATGAGCAGTTCTTC CASSSLGTSGANEQFF TRBJ2-1 TRBV28 many TRBD2
TGTGCCAGCAGTTACTCACGCCCCCAGACTAGTCAAGAGACCCAGTACTTC CASSYSRPQTSQETQYF TRBJ2-5 TRBV6-6 . .
TGTGCCAGCAGGGCGGGATCCTATGGCTACACCTTC CASRAGSYGYTF TRBJ1-2 TRBV2 . .
TGTGCCAGCAGCAGGTACGGGAGGTCTTACAATGAGCAGTTCTTC CASSRYGRSYNEQFF TRBJ2-1 TRBV7-2 . TRBD2
TGCGCCAGCAGCTTGGCCGGCAGGAATGGGGAGACCCAGTACTTC CASSLAGRNGETQYF TRBJ2-5 TRBV5-1 many .
TGCGCCAGCAGTGATTTTCAGGGGTCTTCCTACGAGCAGTACTTC CASSDFQGSSYEQYF TRBJ2-7 TRBV10-1 . .
TGTGCCAGCAGCTTTCGGGGACAGGGGAGGATCGAGCAGTACTTC CASSFRGQGRIEQYF TRBJ2-7 TRBV7-8 . TRBD1
TGTGCCAGCAGCTTATATGGTTCTGTTAGCACAGATACGCAGTATTTT CASSLYGSVSTDTQYF TRBJ2-3 TRBV11-1 . .
TGTGCCACCATGGGCAGGGCCCAAAGAGAGACCCAGTACTTC CATMGRAQRETQYF TRBJ2-5 TRBV24-1 . .
TGTGCCAGCAGCCGTACAGGCTCCTACGAGCAGTACTTC CASSRTGSYEQYF TRBJ2-7 TRBV7-2 . .
TGTGCCAGCAGACGTCCCGGGACGGGGAACACTGAAGCTTTCTTT CASRRPGTGNTEAFF TRBJ1-1 TRBV25-1 . .
TGTGCCAGCACCTTGGGGGTGGCGGGAGGTCGGGAGCAGTTCTTC CASTLGVAGGREQFF TRBJ2-1 TRBV28 few TRBD2
TGTGCCAGCAGTTCAGGGGGCCTAGGGAACACTGAAGCTTTCTTT CASSSGGLGNTEAFF TRBJ1-1 TRBV28 . TRBD1
TGCGCCAGCTCCGTGCAGGGGGAAGCCACTGAAGCTTTCTTT CASSVQGEATEAFF TRBJ1-1 TRBV5-1 many TRBD1
TGTGCCAGCAGCCCGGGGGGGAAAGAGACCCAGTACTTC CASSPGGKETQYF TRBJ2-5 TRBV7-9 . TRBD2
TGTGCCAGCAGCTTAGAAGCGATCGGGGGTGACACAGATACGCAGTACTTC CASSLEAIGGDTDTQYF TRBJ2-7 TRBV7-2 . .
TGTGCCAGCAGTTTATACAAGGCCTCCTATGGCTACACCTTC CASSLYKASYGYTF TRBJ1-2 TRBV27 many .